In this sample, the clone carrying this TCR beta chain turned up many times. This sample was included in a study of blood T cells in healthy people across ages. Overall study: Researchers report that template switching captured about one barcoded beta molecule per two T cells.

The CDR3 is made up of 15 amino acids. V gave up 3 bases and J gave up 4 bases; unmatched junction bases: 9. Per germline, CDR1 DFQATT and CDR2 SNEGSKA (reference sequence). Each donor had around 11 milliliters of peripheral blood drawn. The use of a sample-barcoded 5' primer and a J-beta primer mix characterized a second PCR of about 7 to 12 cycles. Unique molecular identifiers of 12 random nucleotides labeled each cDNA. CDR3-containing paired-end reads numbered at least 2.5 million in each sample. TCRdb independently ran MiXCR on the 5' RACE reads; one entry per CDR3 protein. Among about 650,000 distinct CDR3 sequences listed, around 50% were seen once.

Material: blood. The chain uses TRBV20-1 and TRBJ1-5; 7 bases are shared with TRBD1. This clonotype was obtained from an elderly woman in good health. The CDR3, as DNA: TGCAGTGCTAGGAGACCTCAGACAGGGAATCAGCCCCAGCATTTT. Residues: CSARRPQTGNQPQHF.